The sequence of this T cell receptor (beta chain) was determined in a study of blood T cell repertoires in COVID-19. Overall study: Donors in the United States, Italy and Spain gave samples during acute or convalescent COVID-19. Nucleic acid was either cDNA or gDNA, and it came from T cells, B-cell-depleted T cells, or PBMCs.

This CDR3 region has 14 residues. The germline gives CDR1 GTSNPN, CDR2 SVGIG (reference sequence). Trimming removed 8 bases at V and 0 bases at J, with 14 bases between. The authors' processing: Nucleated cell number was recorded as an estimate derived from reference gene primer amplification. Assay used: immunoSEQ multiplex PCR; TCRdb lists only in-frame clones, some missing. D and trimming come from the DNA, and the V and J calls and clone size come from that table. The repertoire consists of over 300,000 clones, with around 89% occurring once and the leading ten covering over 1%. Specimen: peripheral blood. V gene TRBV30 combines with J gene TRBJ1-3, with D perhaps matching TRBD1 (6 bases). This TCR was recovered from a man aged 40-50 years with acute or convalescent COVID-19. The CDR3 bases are TGTGCCGGGGGGGGGCCCAGCTCTGGAAACACCATATATTTT. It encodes CAGGGPSSGNTIYF. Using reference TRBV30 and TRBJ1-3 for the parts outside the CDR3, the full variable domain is SQTIHQWPATLVQPVGSPLSLECTVEGTSNPNLYWYRQAAGRGLQLLFYSVGIGQISSEVPQNLSASRPQDRQFILSSKKLLLSDSGFYLCAGGGPSSGNTIYFGEGSWLTVV.